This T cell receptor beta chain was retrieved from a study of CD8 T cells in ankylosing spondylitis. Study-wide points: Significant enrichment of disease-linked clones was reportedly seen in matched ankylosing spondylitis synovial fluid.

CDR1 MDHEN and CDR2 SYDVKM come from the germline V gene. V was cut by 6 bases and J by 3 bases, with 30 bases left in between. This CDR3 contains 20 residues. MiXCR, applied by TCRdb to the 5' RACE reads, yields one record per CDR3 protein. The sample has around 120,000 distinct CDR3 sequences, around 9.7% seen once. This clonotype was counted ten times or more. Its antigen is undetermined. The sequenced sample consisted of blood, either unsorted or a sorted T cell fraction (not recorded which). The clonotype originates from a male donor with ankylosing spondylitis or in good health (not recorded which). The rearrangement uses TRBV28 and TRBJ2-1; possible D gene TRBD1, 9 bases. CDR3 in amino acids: CASRGDRDRVRLAIYNEQFF. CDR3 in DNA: TGTGCCAGCAGGGGGGACCGGGACAGGGTGCGACTAGCGATCTACAATGAGCAGTTCTTC.